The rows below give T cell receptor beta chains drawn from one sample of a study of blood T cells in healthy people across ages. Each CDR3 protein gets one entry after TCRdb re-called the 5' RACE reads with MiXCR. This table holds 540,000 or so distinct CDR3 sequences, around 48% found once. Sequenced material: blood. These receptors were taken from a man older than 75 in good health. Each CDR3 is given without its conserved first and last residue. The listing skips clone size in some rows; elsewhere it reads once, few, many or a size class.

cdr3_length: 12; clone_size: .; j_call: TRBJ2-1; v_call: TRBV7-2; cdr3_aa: ASSLERNSYEQF
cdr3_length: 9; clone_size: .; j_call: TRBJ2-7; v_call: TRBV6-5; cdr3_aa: AGIGGYEQY
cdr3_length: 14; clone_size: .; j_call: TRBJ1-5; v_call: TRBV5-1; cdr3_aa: ASSLGDVNSNQPQH
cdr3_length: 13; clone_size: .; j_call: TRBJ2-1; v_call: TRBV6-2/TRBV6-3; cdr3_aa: ASTQGGAAFSEQF
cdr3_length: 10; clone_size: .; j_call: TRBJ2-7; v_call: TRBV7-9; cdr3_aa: ASSQTGYEQY
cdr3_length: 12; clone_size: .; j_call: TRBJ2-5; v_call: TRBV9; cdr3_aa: ASSPRQGSETQY
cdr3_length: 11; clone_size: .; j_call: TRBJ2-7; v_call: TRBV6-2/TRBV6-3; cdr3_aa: AVGRYDFYEQY
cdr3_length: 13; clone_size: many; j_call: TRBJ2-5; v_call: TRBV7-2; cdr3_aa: ASSLVTGTEETQY
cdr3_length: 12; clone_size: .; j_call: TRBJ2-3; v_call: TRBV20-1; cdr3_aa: SAGDPRLTDTQY
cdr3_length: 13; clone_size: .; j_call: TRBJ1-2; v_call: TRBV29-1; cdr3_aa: SVAEQGTPTYGYT
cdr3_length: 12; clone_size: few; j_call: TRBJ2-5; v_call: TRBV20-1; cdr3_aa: SANEGSIGETQY
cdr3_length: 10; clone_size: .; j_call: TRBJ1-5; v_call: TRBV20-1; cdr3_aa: SAYQGNQPQH
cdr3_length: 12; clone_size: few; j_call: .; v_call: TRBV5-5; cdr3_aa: ASSQRAGQETQY
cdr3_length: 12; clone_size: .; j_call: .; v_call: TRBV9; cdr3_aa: ASSVGPGRETQY
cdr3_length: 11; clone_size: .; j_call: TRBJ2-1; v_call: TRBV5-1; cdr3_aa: ASSLEPPNEQF
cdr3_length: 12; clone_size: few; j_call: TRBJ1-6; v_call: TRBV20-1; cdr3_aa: SARSGHHNSPLH
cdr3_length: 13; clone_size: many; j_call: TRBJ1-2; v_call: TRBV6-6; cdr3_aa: ASSYGTGSNYGYT
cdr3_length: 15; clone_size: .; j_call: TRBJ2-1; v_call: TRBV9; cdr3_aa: ASSPTGAGGSYNEQF
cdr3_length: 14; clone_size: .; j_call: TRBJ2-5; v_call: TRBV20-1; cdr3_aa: SATPGTSGRAARQY
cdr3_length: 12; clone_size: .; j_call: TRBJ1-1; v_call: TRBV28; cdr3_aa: ASTGGPRGSEAF
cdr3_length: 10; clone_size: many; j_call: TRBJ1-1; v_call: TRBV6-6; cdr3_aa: ASRDRDYGAF
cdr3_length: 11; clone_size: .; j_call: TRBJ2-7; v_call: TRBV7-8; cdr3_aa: ASTRTPACEQY
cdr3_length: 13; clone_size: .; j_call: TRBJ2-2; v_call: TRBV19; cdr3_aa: ASSIGTKNTGELF
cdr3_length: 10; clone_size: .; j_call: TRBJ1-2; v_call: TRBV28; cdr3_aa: ASNAGSYGYT
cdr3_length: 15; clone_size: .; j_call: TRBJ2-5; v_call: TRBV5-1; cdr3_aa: ASSPGVGGSSAETQY
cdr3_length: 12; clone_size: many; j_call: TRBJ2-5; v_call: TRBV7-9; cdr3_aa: ASSRSLAAETQY
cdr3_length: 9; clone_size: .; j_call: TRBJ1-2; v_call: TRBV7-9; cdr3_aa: ASSLSNGYT
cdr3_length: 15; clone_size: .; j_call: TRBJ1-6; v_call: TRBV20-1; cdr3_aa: SARDQREGVYNSPLH
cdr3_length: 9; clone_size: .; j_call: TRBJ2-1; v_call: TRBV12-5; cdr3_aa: ASGVGIRQF
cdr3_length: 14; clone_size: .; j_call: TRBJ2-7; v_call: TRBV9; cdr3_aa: ASSVGLAGVSYEQY
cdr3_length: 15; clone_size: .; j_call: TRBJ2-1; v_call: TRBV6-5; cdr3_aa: ASSYSASEVKYNAQF
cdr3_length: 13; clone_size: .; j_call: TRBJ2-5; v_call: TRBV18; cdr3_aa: ASSPASGRGETQY
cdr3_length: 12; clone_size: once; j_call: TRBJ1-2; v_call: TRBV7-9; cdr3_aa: ASSVAGQGGGYT
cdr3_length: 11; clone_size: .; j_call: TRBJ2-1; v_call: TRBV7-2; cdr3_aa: TSTDSGVNEQF
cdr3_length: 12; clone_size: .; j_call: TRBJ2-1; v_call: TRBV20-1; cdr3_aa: SASDRGFYNEQF
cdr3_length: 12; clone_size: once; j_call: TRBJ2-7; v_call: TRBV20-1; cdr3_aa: SARGGLLPYEQY
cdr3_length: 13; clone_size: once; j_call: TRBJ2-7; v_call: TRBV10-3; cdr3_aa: AISGIAGGGYEQY
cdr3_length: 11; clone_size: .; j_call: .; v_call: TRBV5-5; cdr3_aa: ASSAQGGETQY
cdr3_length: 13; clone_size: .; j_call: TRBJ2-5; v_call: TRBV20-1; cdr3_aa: SARDSGLVPATQY
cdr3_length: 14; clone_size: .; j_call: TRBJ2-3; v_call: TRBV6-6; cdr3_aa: ASRDRGGTSTDTQY
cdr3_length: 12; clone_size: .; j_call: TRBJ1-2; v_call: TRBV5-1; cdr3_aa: ASSWGGQNYGYT
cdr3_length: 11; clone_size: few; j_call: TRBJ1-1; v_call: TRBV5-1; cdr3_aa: ASSLGGAAEAF
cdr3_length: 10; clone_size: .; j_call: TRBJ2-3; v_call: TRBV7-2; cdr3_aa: ASGTSGTTQY
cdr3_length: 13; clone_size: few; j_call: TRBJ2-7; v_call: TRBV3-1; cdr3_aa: ASSSGLGQGVQQY
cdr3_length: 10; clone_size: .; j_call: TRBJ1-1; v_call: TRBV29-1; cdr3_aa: NARHSNTEAF
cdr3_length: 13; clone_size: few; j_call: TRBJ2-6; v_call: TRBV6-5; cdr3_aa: ASRATISGANVLT